The 26 T cell receptor beta chains below were found in one sample sequenced in a study of metastatic and nonmetastatic thyroid tumors. Prior to thyroid surgery, none of the patients had received any treatment. TCRdb re-processed the PCR reads through MiXCR. The sample includes 40,000 to 55,000 clones, around a sixth of them seen just once. The specimen was blood. The receptor set was obtained from a female donor with papillary thyroid cancer or a benign thyroid nodule (not recorded which). Some clones in this sample may be carry-over from other donors' samples.

As for this clone: A read error may account for a junction end that differs from germline. This chain joins TRBV2 and TRBJ1-2; D is unresolved. CDR3 length equals 14 residues. CDR1 is SNHLY and CDR2 is FYNNEI in the germline V gene. DNA for the CDR3: TGTGTCAGCACCACAAGGCAGGTTTTAAGTGGCTACACCTTC. It codes for CVSTTRQVLSGYTF.

Only a few counts were recorded for this clone. This could be a read error, since a much larger clone is one nucleotide away. The chain uses TRBV4-3 and TRBJ1-4; 7 nucleotides align to TRBD1. Per the germline V gene, CDR1 is LGHNA and CDR2 is YSLEER. The CDR3 spans 15 residues. The CDR3 spells CASSLYRGGNEKLFF. Written as DNA, the CDR3 is TGCGCCAGCAGCCTGTACAGGGGCGGGAATGAAAAACTGTTTTTC.

The chain couples TRBV30 to TRBJ2-7, with TRBD2 matching 9 bases. The germline V gene encodes CDR1 GTSNPN and CDR2 SVGIG (reference sequence). This CDR3 is built from 13 residues. V gave up 7 bases and J gave up 2 bases; unmatched junction bases: 6. CDR3 DNA: TGTGCCTCGGAGCGGGAGGAGACCTACGAGCAGTACTTC. Protein sequence: CASEREETYEQYF.

This clone was detected many times. This sequence joins TRBV28 and TRBJ2-2, with D possibly TRBD1 on 6 matching bases. This CDR3 has 13 amino acids. The V gene's germline CDR1 is MDHEN and CDR2 SYDVKM. Trimming stripped 6 bases from V and 6 bases from J, with 11 bases between. CDR3 protein: CASSDTGSGELFF. The CDR3 nucleotides are TGTGCCAGCAGCGACACAGGGTCCGGGGAGCTGTTTTTT.

This clone was observed many times. The chain is built from TRBV5-4 and TRBJ1-2; D may be TRBD1 (5 bases). The CDR3 extends over 13 amino acids. V was trimmed by 1 base and J by 2 bases, leaving 6 bases between them. CDR1 SGHNT and CDR2 YYREEE come from the germline V gene (reference sequence). The CDR3 spells CASSLRGNYGYTF. The CDR3 DNA reads as TGTGCCAGCAGCTTGCGGGGGAACTATGGCTACACCTTC.

This rearrangement joins TRBV10-3 to TRBJ1-1; D gene uncertain. The V and J ends lost 7 bases and 1 base respectively, with 13 bases between them. CDR1 is ENHRY and CDR2 is SYGVKD in the germline V gene. This CDR3 comprises 14 residues. CDR3: CAITGPGENTEAFF. CDR3 nucleotide sequence: TGTGCCATCACCGGGCCCGGGGAGAACACTGAAGCTTTCTTT.

The CDR3: CASSRTSVIMVDTQYF. The CDR3 coding sequence is TGTGCCAGCAGCCGGACTAGCGTGATAATGGTTGATACGCAGTATTTT. V and J are TRBV7-8 and TRBJ2-3; 9 nucleotides align to TRBD2. V gave up 5 bases and J gave up 6 bases; unmatched junction bases: 12. Looked up from germline, CDR1 is SGHVS and CDR2 is FQNEAQ. There are 16 residues in the CDR3.

This clone showed up many times. Here the CDR3 DNA reads TGTGCCAGCAGTCAGAGGGCCCTCTACAATGAGCAGTTCTTC. Protein product: CASSQRALYNEQFF. The chain has TRBV12-3 or TRBV12-4 and TRBJ2-1; D possibly corresponds to TRBD2 (5 bases). This CDR3 comprises 14 residues. V was cut by 5 bases and J by 3 bases, with 11 bases left in between.

This clone appeared once. The chain joins TRBV11-1 to TRBJ2-7; D uncertain. This CDR3 is 14 amino acids long. Deletions cut 5 bases from V and 0 bases from J, with 11 bases between. Looked up from germline, CDR1 is SGHAT and CDR2 is FQDESV (reference sequence). CDR3 in DNA: TGTGCCAGCAGCCAACGTCGGAGCTCCTACGAGCAGTACTTC. Its protein product is CASSQRRSSYEQYF.

This clone was recorded at least ten times. J is TRBJ1-5 and V is TRBV28; D remains unclear. The V gene's germline CDR1 is MDHEN and CDR2 SYDVKM. V gave up 1 base and J gave up 5 bases, with 18 bases separating them. The CDR3 contains 17 residues. The DNA of the CDR3 is TGTGCCAGCAGTTTATCCTACGCTACCACCAATGATCAGCCCCAGCATTTT. Protein sequence: CASSLSYATTNDQPQHF.

Turning to this clone: One end of the junction fails to match germline, which may point to a read error. The gene calls are TRBV5-1 and TRBJ2-7; the match to TRBD2 covers 9 bases. The CDR3 length is 14 residues. Germline V gene lookup returns CDR1 SGHRS and CDR2 YFSETQ. Here the CDR3 DNA reads TGCGCAAGCAGATATAGCGGGAGAAACGACGAGCAGTACTTC. Translating it yields CASRYSGRNDEQYF. The full variable domain, in which reference TRBV5-1 and TRBJ2-7 provide the parts outside the CDR3, is KAGVTQTPRYLIKTRGQQVTLSCSPISGHRSVSWYQQTPGQGLQFLFEYFSETQRNKGNFPGRFSGRQFSNSRSEMNVSTLELGDSALYLCASRYSGRNDEQYFGPGTRLTVT.

This clone was detected many times. This chain links TRBV18 with TRBJ2-5; D not resolved. In germline, CDR1 is KGHSH, CDR2 LQKENI. The CDR3 consists of 13 residues. V gave up 6 bases and J gave up 4 bases, with 12 bases separating them. This chain's CDR3 is CASSPTAGETQYF. The CDR3, as DNA: TGTGCCAGCTCTCCAACAGCTGGAGAGACCCAGTACTTC.

This clone was seen ten or more times. This chain connects TRBV6-1 to TRBJ2-1; 11 nucleotides align to TRBD2. Trimming removed 6 bases from V and 7 bases from J; junction bases left unmatched: 11. The CDR3 contains 16 residues. Looked up from germline, CDR1 is MNHNS and CDR2 is SASEGT. The CDR3 coding sequence is TGTGCCAGCAGAAGAACCGGGACTAGCGGATCGAATGAGCAGTTCTTC. Encoded protein: CASRRTGTSGSNEQFF.

In its sample, this clone is medium-sized. The gene calls are TRBV12-3 or TRBV12-4 and TRBJ2-7, with unresolved D. The ends were cut back, 7 bases at V and 1 base at J, with 11 bases in the middle. The length of the CDR3 is 13 residues. The CDR3 region has the DNA TGTGCCAGCAAAAAAGGACGGTCCTACGAGCAGTACTTC. Protein: CASKKGRSYEQYF.

This clone was recorded many times. The chain couples TRBV20-1 to TRBJ2-7; the D gene is possibly TRBD1 (5 bases). Germline V gene sequence: CDR1 DFQATT, CDR2 SNEGSKA (reference sequence). The CDR3 covers 14 residues. V lost 1 base and J 6 bases, leaving 16 bases between the germline ends. For the CDR3, the DNA is TGCAGTGCTAGAGCCAGGACAACGAACCGCGAGCAGTACTTC. Translated, it gives CSARARTTNREQYF.

This clone was recorded many times. The genes are TRBV12-3 or TRBV12-4 and TRBJ2-3, with 14 bases fitting TRBD2. V was clipped by 5 bases and J by 8 bases; unmatched bases: 9. This CDR3 has 16 residues. CDR3 region: CASSGRLAGGPRTQYF. The CDR3 DNA is TGTGCCAGCAGTGGCCGACTAGCGGGAGGGCCCCGTACGCAGTATTTT.

This clone occurred many times. The chain uses TRBV27 and TRBJ1-4, with D tentatively TRBD1 (5 bases). Trimming took off 5 bases at V and 0 bases at J, with 7 bases between the two ends. Germline-derived CDR1 and CDR2 are MNHEY and SMNVEV (reference sequence). CDR3 size: 14 residues. DNA for the CDR3: TGTGCCAGCAGTGGGGGGGCAACTAATGAAAAACTGTTTTTT. Its translation: CASSGGATNEKLFF.

Of note for this clone: This may be a read error: a much more frequent sequence differs by one nucleotide. The chain combines TRBV10-3 with TRBJ2-5; 9 positions match TRBD1. The CDR3 extends over 14 amino acids. Per germline, CDR1 ENHRY and CDR2 SYGVKD. CDR3 loop: CAIGETGGTETQYF. Here the CDR3 DNA reads TGTGCCATCGGTGAGACAGGGGGGACGGAGACCCAGTACTTC.

This chain connects TRBV29-1 to TRBJ2-1; 8 bases fit TRBD2. The CDR3 is 14 residues long. V was clipped by 6 bases and J by 0 bases; unmatched bases: 4. CDR1 SQVTM and CDR2 ANQGSEA come from the germline V gene. In DNA form, the CDR3 reads TGCAGCGTGTCCCGGGGGGGCTCCTACAATGAGCAGTTCTTC. Its protein product is CSVSRGGSYNEQFF.

This clone came up many times. The V call is TRBV6-1, the J call TRBJ1-1; possibly TRBD1 for D (5 bases). Germline CDR1 reads MNHNS; CDR2 reads SASEGT. The CDR3 loop spans 13 amino acids. The V end lost 7 bases, the J end lost 0 bases, and 9 bases lay between the germline ends. CDR3 amino acids: CASNRQMNTEAFF. The CDR3 coding sequence is TGTGCCAGCAATAGACAGATGAACACTGAAGCTTTCTTT.

This clone was seen ten or more times. A much larger clone differs from this one at a single base, so this may be a read error. This chain joins TRBV13 and TRBJ2-1; no reliable D call. CDR1 and CDR2 (germline): PRHDT, FYEKMQ (reference sequence). The CDR3 totals 12 residues. CDR3 sequence reads: CASNLGFDEQFF. CDR3 sequence (DNA): TGTGCCAGCAACTTAGGTTTCGATGAGCAGTTCTTC. Together with reference TRBV13 and TRBJ2-1, the CDR3 gives the full variable domain: AAGVIQSPRHLIKEKRETATLKCYPIPRHDTVYWYQQGPGQDPQFLISFYEKMQSDKGSIPDRFSAQQFSDYHSELNMSSLELGDSALYFCASNLGFDEQFFGPGTRLTVL.

The chain recombines TRBV30 with TRBJ1-4; tentatively, D is TRBD1 (6 bases). Germline V gives CDR1 GTSNPN, CDR2 SVGIG (reference sequence). This CDR3 is built from 16 residues. Trimming took 3 bases from V and 3 from J, leaving 17 bases between them. The DNA for the CDR3 is TGTGCCTGGAGAGGGGGGATGGTAGGCGCTAATGAAAAACTGTTTTTT. It codes for CAWRGGMVGANEKLFF.

This clone was counted many times. This rearrangement joins TRBV19 to TRBJ1-2, with D uncertain. Germline loops: CDR1 LNHDA, CDR2 SQIVND (reference sequence). V gave up 7 bases and J gave up 8 bases, with 17 bases separating them. This CDR3 is 13 amino acids long. CDR3 nucleotides: TGTGCCAGTAATAGAGGTCAGTTCAGCGGCTACACCTTC. Translation gives CASNRGQFSGYTF.

This clone was observed a few times. V usage is TRBV24-1 and J usage is TRBJ2-2, with a weak D call TRBD2 (6 bases). V was cut by 5 bases and J by 6 bases, with 15 bases left in between. From germline, CDR1 is KGHDR and CDR2 SFDVKD. This CDR3 has 15 amino acids. The CDR3 sequence: CATSVPGRTAGELFF. CDR3 DNA sequence: TGTGCCACCAGTGTTCCGGGGAGGACGGCCGGGGAGCTGTTTTTT.

This clone showed up many times. CDR3 bases: TGCGCCAGCAGCTTGCCCTCACTAGCGACAGGGGGAAATGAGCAGTTCTTC. The encoded protein is CASSLPSLATGGNEQFF. This rearrangement joins TRBV5-1 to TRBJ2-1; 9 bases agree with TRBD1. Germline CDR1 and CDR2: SGHRS and YFSETQ. Trimming took 1 base from V and 7 from J; bases not matched to a gene: 12. This CDR3 is 17 amino acids long.

Only a few counts were recorded for this clone. The CDR3 reads CAWRVSGSPLHF. The CDR3 region has the DNA TGTGCCTGGAGGGTTAGTGGTTCACCCCTCCACTTT. V and J are TRBV30 and TRBJ1-6; D is undetermined. Germline CDR1 reads GTSNPN; CDR2 reads SVGIG (reference sequence). Deletions cut 3 bases from V and 9 bases from J, with 9 bases between. This CDR3 comprises 12 residues. Filled out from reference TRBV30 and TRBJ1-6, the complete variable domain reads SQTIHQWPATLVQPVGSPLSLECTVEGTSNPNLYWYRQAAGRGLQLLFYSVGIGQISSEVPQNLSASRPQDRQFILSSKKLLLSDSGFYLCAWRVSGSPLHFGNGTRLTVT.